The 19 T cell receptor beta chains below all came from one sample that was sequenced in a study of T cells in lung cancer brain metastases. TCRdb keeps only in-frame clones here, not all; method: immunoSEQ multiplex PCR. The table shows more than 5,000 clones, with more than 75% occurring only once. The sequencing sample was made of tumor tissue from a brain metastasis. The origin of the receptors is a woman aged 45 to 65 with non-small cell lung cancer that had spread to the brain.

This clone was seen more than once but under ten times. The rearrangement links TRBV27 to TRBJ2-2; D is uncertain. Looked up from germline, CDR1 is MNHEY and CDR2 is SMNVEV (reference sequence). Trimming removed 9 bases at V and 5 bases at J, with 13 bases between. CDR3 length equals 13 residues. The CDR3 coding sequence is TGTGCCAGTACCCAGTGGGGTACCGGGGAGCTGTTTTTT. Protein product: CASTQWGTGELFF.

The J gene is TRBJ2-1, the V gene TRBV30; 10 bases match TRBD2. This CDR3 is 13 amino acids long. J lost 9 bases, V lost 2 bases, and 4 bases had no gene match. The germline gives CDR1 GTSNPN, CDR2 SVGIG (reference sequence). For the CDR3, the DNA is TGTGCCTGGAGTATAGCGGGAGGTACTGAGCAGTTCTTC. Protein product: CAWSIAGGTEQFF.

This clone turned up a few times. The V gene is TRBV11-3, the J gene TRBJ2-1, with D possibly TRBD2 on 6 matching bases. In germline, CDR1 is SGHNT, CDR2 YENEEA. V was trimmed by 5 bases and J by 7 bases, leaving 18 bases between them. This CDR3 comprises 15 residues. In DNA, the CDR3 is TGTGCCAGCAGCCACGGGACTGGCGGTAGTAATGAGCAGTTCTTC. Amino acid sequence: CASSHGTGGSNEQFF.

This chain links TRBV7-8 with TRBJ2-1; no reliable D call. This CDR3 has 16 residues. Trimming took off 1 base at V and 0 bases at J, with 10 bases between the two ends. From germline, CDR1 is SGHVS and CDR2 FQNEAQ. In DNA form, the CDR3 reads TGTGCCAGCAGCTTAGAAGTGTTAAGCTCCTACAATGAGCAGTTCTTC. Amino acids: CASSLEVLSSYNEQFF.

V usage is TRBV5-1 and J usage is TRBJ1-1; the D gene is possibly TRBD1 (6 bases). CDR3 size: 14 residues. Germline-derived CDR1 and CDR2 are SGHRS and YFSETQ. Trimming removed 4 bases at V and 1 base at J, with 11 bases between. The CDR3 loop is CASSPGGANTEAFF. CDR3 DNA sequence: TGCGCCAGCAGCCCCGGGGGGGCGAACACTGAAGCTTTCTTT.

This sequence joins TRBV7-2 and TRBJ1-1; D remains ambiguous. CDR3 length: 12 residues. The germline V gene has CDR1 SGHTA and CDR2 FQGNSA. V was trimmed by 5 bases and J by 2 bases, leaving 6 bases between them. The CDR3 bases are TGTGCCAGCAGCCCGTTAAACACTGAAGCTTTCTTT. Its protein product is CASSPLNTEAFF. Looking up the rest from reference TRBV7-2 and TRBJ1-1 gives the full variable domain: GAGVSQSPSNKVTEKGKDVELRCDPISGHTALYWYRQSLGQGLEFLIYFQGNSAPDKSGLPSDRFSAERTGGSVSTLTIQRTQQEDSAVYLCASSPLNTEAFFGQGTRLTVV.

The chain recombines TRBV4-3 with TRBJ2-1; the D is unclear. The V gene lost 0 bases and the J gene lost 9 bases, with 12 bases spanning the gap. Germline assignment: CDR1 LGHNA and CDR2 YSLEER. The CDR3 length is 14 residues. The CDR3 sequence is CASSQDPRFREQFF. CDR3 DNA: TGCGCCAGCAGCCAAGATCCCCGCTTTCGTGAGCAGTTCTTC.

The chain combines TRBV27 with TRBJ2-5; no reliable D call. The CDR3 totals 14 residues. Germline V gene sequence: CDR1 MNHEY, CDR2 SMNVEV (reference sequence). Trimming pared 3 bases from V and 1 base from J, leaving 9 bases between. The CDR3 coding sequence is TGTGCCAGCAGTTTTATTAAGAGCCAAGAGACCCAGTACTTC. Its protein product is CASSFIKSQETQYF.

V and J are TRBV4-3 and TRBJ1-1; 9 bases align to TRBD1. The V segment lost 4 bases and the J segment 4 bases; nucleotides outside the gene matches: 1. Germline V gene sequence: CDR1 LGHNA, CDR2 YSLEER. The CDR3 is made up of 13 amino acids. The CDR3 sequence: CASSPDRGTEAFF. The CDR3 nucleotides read TGCGCCAGCAGCCCGGACAGGGGCACTGAAGCTTTCTTT.

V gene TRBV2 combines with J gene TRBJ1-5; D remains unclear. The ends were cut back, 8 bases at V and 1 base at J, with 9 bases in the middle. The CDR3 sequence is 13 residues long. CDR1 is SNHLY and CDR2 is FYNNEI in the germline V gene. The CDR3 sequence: CASGQMSNQPQHF. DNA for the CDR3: TGTGCCAGCGGGCAGATGAGCAATCAGCCCCAGCATTTT. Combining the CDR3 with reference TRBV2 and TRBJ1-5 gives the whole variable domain EPEVTQTPSHQVTQMGQEVILRCVPISNHLYFYWYRQILGQKVEFLVSFYNNEISEKSEIFDDQFSVERPDGSNFTLKIRSTKLEDSAMYFCASGQMSNQPQHFGDGTRLSIL.

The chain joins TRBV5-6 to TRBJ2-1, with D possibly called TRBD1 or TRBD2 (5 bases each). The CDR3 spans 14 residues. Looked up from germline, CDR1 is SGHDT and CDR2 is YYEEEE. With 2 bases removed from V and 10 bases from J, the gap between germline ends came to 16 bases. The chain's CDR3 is CASSFMGRGEEQFF. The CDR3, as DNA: TGTGCCAGCAGCTTTATGGGACGGGGAGAGGAGCAGTTCTTC.

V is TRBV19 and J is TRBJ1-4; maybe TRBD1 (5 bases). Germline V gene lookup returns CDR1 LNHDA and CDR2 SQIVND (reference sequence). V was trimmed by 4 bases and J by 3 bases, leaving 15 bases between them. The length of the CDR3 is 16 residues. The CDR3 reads CASSTAGPVANEKLFF. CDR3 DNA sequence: TGTGCCAGTAGTACCGCAGGGCCCGTTGCTAATGAAAAACTGTTTTTT.

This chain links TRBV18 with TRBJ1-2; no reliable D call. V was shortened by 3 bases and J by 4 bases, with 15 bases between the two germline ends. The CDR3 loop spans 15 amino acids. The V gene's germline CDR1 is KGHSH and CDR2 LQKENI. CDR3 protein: CASSPRGSAGYGYTF. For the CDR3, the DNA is TGTGCCAGCTCACCTCGGGGTTCGGCGGGCTATGGCTACACCTTC.

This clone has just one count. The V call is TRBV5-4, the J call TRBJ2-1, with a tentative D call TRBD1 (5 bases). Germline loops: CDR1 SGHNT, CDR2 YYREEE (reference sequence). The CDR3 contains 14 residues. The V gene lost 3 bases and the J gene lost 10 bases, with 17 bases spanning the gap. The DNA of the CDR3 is TGTGCCAGCAGCTCCCGGACAACCCTTGACGAGCAGTTCTTC. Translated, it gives CASSSRTTLDEQFF. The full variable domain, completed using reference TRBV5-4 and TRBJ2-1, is ETGVTQSPTHLIKTRGQQVTLRCSSQSGHNTVSWYQQALGQGPQFIFQYYREEENGRGNFPPRFSGLQFPNYSSELNVNALELDDSALYLCASSSRTTLDEQFFGPGTRLTVL.

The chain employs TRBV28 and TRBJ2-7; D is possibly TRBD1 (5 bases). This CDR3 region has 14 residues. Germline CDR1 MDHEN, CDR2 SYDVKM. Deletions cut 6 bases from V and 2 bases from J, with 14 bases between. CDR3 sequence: CASSWRTPAYEQYF. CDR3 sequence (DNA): TGTGCCAGCAGCTGGCGGACACCGGCCTACGAGCAGTACTTC.

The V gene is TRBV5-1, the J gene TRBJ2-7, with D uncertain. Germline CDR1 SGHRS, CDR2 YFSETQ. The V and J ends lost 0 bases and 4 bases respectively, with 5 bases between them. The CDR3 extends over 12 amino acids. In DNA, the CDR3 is TGCGCCAGCAGCTTGGGAGTTTACGAGCAGTACTTC. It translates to CASSLGVYEQYF.

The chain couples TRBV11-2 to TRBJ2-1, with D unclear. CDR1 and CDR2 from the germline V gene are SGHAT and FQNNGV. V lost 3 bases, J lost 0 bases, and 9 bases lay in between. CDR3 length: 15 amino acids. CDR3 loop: CASSLGYNSYNEQFF. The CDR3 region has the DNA TGTGCCAGCAGCTTGGGCTACAACTCCTACAATGAGCAGTTCTTC.

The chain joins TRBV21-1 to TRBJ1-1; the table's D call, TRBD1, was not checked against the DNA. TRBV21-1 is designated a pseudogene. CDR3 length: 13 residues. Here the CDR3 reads CASSYLDKAEAFF. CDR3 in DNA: TGTGCCAGCAGCTACTTGGACAAAGCAGAAGCTTTCTTT.

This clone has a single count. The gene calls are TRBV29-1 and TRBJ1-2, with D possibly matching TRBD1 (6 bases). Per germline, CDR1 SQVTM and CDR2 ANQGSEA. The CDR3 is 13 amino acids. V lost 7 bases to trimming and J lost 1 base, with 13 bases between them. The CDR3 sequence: CSAGAGDNYGYTF. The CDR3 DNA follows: TGCAGCGCCGGGGCAGGGGATAACTATGGCTACACCTTC.